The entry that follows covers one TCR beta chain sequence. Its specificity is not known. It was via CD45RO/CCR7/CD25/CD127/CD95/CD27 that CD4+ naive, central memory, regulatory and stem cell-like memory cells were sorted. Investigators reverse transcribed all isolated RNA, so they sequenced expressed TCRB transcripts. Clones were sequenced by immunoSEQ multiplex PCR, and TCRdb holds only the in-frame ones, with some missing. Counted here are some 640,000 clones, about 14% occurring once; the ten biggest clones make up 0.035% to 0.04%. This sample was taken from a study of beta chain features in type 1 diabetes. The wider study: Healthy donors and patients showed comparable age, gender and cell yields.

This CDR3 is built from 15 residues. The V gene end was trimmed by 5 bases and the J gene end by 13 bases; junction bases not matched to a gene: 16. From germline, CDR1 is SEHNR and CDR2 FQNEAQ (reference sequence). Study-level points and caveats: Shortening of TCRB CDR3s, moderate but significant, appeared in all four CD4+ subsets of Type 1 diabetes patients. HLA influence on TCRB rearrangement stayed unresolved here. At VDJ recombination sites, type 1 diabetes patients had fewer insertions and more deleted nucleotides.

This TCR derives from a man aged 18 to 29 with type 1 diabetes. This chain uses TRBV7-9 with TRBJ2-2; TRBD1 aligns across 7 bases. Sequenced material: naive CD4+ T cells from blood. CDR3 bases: TGTGCCAGCAGCGCTCAGGGGGTCGTATCCCCCAGGCTGTTTTTT. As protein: CASSAQGVVSPRLFF.